This section outlines one T cell receptor beta chain sequence together with its context. Its target is not known. Other DNA variants within this sample encode the same CDR3. This record belongs to a study of cytomegalovirus exposure and HLA in healthy donors. The wider study: Approximately 80 million unique TCRs, all from HLA-typed donors, were included in an early release of the data.

Per germline, CDR1 SQVTM and CDR2 ANQGSEA. The trim removed 4 bases at V and 4 bases at J, leaving 1 base unmatched. The CDR3 sequence is 12 residues long. General study points: As a later analysis showed, a missense DCLRE1C variant was linked to trimming of TCR beta V- and J-genes.

The PCR contained 60 Vbeta and 13 Jbeta primers. Source study methods: The authors later counted about 80 million unique TCR beta chains, about 11 million of them shared. Repertoires were generated with immunoSEQ multiplex PCR, while TCRdb's copy carries only in-frame clones and drops some. D and trimming were read from the DNA, whereas the V and J calls and clone size are those reported in that table. This sample carries over 100,000 clones, 76% of them seen once, and the ten largest clones take roughly 8%. This cohort consisted of healthy bone marrow donors. The receptor comes from a woman between 50 and 59 years old in good health and CMV-seropositive. Specimen: PBMCs. The rearrangement links TRBV29-1 to TRBJ2-3; 8 nucleotides match TRBD2. The CDR3 nucleotides are TGCAGCGTTGCGGGAGGGGCAGATACGCAGTATTTT. Protein product: CSVAGGADTQYF.